This record covers a single TCR beta chain. Other DNA sequences of this sample code for an identical CDR3. J gave up 0 bases and V 0 bases, and 1 base lay outside the gene matches. The CDR3 runs to 15 residues. Germline values: CDR1 LGHNA, CDR2 YSLEER. This sample stems from a study of technical replicates of blood from a few donors. Measured with immunoSEQ multiplex PCR; TCRdb has only the in-frame clones, and not every one. Of about 60,000 clones listed, approximately 83% are singletons. The gene calls are TRBV4-3 and TRBJ2-7; 8 positions agree with TRBD1. The sequence was obtained from a human donor in good health. Some clones in this sample may be carry-over from other donors' samples. Sequenced input: PBMCs. The CDR3 loop reads CASSQDDRGSYEQYF. CDR3 sequence (DNA): TGCGCCAGCAGCCAAGACGACAGGGGCTCCTACGAGCAGTACTTC.